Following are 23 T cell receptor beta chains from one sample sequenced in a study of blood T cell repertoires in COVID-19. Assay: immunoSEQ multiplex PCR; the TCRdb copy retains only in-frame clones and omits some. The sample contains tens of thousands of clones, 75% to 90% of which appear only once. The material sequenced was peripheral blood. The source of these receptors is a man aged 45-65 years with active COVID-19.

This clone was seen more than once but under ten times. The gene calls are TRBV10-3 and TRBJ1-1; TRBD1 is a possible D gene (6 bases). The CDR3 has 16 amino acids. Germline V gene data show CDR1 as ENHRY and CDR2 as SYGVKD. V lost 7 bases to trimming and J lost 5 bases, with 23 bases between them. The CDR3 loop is CAITPQGRGGGTEAFF. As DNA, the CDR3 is TGTGCCATCACCCCGCAGGGGAGGGGCGGGGGTACTGAAGCTTTCTTT.

Here the CDR3 reads CASSLKGDRREYFHEQYF. The CDR3, as DNA: TGTGCCAGCAGCTTGAAGGGGGACAGGAGGGAATATTTCCACGAGCAGTACTTC. This chain connects TRBV5-4 to TRBJ2-7, with TRBD1 identical over 8 bases. With V trimmed by 1 base and J by 5 bases, 17 bases remained unmatched. Germline V gene sequence: CDR1 SGHNT, CDR2 YYREEE (reference sequence). The CDR3 runs to 18 residues.

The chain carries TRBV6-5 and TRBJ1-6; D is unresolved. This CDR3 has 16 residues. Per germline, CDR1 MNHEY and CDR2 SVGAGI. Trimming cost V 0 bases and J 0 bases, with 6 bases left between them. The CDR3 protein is CASSYSGSSYNSPLHF. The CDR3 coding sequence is TGTGCCAGCAGTTACTCTGGGAGCTCCTATAATTCACCCCTCCACTTT.

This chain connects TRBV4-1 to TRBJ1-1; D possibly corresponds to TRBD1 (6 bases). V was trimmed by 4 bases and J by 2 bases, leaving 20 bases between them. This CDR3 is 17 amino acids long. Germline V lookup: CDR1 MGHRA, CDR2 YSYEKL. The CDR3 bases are TGCGCCAGCAGCCCGGCGGCCAGGGGCCCTCAAAACACTGAAGCTTTCTTT. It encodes CASSPAARGPQNTEAFF.

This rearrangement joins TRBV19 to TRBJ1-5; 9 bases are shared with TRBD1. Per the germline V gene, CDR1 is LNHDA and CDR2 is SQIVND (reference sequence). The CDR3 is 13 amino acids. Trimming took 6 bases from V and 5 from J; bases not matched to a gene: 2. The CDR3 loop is CASRDRGYQPQHF. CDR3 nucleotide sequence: TGTGCCAGTAGAGACAGGGGGTATCAGCCCCAGCATTTT.

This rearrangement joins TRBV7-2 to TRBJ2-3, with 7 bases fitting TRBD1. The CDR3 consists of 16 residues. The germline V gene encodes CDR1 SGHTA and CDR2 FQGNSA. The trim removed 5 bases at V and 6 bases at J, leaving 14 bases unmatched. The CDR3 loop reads CASSEETTGVLDTQYF. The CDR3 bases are TGTGCCAGCAGCGAAGAAACCACAGGGGTTCTGGATACGCAGTATTTT.

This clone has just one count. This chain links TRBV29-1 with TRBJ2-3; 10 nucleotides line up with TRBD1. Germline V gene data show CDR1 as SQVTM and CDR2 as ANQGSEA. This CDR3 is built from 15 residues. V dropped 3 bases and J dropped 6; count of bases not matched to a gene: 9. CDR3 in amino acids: CSVEPRTGGPDTQYF. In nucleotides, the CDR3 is TGCAGCGTTGAGCCACGGACAGGGGGACCCGATACGCAGTATTTT.

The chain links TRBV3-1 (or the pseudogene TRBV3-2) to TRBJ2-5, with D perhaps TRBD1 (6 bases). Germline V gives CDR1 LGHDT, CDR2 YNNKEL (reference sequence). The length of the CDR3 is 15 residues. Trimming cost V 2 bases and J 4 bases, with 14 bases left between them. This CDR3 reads CASSQMVGAGETQYF. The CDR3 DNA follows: TGTGCCAGCAGCCAAATGGTGGGGGCCGGAGAGACCCAGTACTTC.

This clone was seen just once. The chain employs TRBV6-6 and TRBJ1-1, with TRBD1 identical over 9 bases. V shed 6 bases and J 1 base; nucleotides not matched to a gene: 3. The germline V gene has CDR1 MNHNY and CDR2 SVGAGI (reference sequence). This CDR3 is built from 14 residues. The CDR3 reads CASSWGQGNTEAFF. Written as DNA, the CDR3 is TGTGCCAGCAGCTGGGGACAGGGGAACACTGAAGCTTTCTTT.

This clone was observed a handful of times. The CDR3 region is CASISTWTGWYGYTF. CDR3 nucleotide sequence: TGTGCCAGCATTTCTACCTGGACAGGGTGGTATGGCTACACCTTC. The chain has TRBV5-5 and TRBJ1-2; 8 nucleotides match TRBD1. The CDR3 totals 15 residues. V shed 6 bases, J shed 5 bases, and the junction held 12 bases outside the gene matches. CDR1 is SGHKS, CDR2 YYEKEE, per germline (reference sequence).

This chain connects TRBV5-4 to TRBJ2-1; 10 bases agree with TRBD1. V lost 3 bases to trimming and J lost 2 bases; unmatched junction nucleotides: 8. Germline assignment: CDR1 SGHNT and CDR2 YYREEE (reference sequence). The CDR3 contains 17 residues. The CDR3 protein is CASSSLTGTGAYNEQFF. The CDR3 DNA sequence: TGTGCCAGCAGCTCACTAACCGGGACAGGGGCCTACAATGAGCAGTTCTTC.

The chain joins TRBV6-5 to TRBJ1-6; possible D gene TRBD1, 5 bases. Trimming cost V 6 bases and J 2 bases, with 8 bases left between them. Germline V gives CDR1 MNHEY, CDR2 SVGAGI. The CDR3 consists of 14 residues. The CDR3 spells CASRVTAYNSPLHF. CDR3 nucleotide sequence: TGTGCCAGCAGGGTGACAGCCTATAATTCACCCCTCCACTTT.

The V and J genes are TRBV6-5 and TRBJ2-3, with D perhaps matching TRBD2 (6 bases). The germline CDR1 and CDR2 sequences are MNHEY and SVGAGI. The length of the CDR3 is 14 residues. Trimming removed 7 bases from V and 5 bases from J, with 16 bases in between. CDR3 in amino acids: CASKREYGGDTQYF. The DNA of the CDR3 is TGTGCCAGCAAAAGGGAATACGGGGGAGATACGCAGTATTTT.

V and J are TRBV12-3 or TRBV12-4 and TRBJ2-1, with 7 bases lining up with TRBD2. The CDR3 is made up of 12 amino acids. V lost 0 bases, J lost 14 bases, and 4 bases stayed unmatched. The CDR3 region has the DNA TGTGCCAGCAGTTTAGCGGGGGGGGAGGAGTTCTTC. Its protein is CASSLAGGEEFF.

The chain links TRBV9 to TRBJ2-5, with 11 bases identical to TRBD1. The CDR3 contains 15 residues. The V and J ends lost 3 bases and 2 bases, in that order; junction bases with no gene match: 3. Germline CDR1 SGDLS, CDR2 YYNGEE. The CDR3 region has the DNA TGTGCCAGCAGCGCAGGGGACAGGGGGCAAGAGACCCAGTACTTC. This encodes CASSAGDRGQETQYF.

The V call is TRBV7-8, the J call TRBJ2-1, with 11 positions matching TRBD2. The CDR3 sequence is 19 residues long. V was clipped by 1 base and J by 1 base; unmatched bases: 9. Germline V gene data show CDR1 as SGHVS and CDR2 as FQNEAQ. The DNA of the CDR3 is TGTGCCAGCAGCTTAGGTTCACTAGCGGGGGAAACTTCCTACAATGAGCAGTTCTTC. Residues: CASSLGSLAGETSYNEQFF.

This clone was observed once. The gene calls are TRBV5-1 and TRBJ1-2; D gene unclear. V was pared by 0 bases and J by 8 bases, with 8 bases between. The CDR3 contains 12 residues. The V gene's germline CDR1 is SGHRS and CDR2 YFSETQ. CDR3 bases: TGCGCCAGCAGCTTGGAAGGGAGCGGCTACACCTTC. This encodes CASSLEGSGYTF.

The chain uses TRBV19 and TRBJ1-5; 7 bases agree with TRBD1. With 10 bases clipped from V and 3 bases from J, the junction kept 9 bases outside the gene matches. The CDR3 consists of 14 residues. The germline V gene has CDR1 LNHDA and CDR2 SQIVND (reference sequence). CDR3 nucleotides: TGTGCCACCACGACAGGGTACCCCAATCAGCCCCAGCATTTT. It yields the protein CATTTGYPNQPQHF.

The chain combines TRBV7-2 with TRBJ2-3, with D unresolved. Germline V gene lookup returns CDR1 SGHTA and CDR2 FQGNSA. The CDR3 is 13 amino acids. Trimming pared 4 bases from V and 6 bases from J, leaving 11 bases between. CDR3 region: CASSSKRSDTQYF. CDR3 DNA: TGTGCCAGCAGCTCAAAAAGGAGTGATACGCAGTATTTT.

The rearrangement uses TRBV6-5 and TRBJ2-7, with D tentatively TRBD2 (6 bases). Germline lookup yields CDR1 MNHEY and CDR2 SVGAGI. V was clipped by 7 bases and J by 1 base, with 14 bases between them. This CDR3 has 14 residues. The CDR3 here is CASKDRAGSYEQYF. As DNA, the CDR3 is TGTGCCAGCAAAGATCGGGCGGGGTCCTACGAGCAGTACTTC.

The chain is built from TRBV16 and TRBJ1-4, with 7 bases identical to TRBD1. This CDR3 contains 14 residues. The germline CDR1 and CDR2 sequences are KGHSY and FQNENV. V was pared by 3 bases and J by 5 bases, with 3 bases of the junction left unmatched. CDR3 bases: TGTGCCAGCAGCCAGGACAGGTTAAATGAAAAACTGTTTTTT. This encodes CASSQDRLNEKLFF.

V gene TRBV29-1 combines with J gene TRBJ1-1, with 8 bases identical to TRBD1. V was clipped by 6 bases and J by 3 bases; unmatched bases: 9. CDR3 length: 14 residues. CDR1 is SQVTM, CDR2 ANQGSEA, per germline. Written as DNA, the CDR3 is TGCAGCGTCGCCCGACAGGGGTTGGACACTGAAGCTTTCTTT. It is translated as CSVARQGLDTEAFF.

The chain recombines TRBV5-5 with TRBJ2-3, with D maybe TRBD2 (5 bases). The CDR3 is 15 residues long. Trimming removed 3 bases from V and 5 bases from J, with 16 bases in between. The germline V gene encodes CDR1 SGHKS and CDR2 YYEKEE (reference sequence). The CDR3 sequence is CASSWPPSGLDTQYF. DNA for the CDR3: TGTGCCAGCAGCTGGCCCCCCAGCGGCCTAGATACGCAGTATTTT.